What follows is one TCR beta chain and its context. Antigen unknown. Positively selected for CCR7, the CD45RO-negative cells used as naive CD8 cells excluded terminally differentiated effector memory CD45RA+ cells. This sample stems from a study of shared clonotypes between healthy human individuals. Study-wide points: In the sorted subsets, rarefaction showed sequencing was incomplete despite large depth.

The authors distributed each subset's genomic DNA evenly over several immunoSEQ plates. TCRdb keeps only in-frame clones here, not all; method: immunoSEQ multiplex PCR. The sample holds some 2 million clones, less than 95% seen once. This receptor was identified in a young man in good health. Source material: naive CD8+ T cells sorted from blood.

CDR3: CASSPGGGELFF. CDR3 sequence (DNA): TGTGCCAGCAGCCCGGGCGGCGGGGAGCTGTTTTTT. The chain carries TRBV11-1 and TRBJ2-2; D not certain. Germline V lookup: CDR1 SGHAT, CDR2 FQDESV (reference sequence). This CDR3 has 12 residues. Trimming left V 5 bases short and J 7 bases short, with 8 bases between.